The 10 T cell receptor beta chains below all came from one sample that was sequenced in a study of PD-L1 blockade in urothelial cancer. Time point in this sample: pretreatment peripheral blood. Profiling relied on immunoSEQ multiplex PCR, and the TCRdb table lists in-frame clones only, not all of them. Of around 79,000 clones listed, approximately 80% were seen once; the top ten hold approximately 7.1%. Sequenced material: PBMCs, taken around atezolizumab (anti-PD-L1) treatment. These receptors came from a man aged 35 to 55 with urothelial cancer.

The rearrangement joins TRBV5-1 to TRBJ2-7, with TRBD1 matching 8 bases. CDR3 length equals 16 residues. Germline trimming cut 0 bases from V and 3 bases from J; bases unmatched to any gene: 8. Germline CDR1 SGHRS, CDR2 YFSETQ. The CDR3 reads CASSLGGTGLYYEQYF. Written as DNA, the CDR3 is TGCGCCAGCAGCTTGGGGGGGACAGGCCTGTACTACGAGCAGTACTTC.

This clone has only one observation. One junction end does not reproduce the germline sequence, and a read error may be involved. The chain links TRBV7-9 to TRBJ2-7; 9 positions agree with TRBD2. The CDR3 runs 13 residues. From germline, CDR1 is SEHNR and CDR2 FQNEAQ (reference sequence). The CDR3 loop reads CASSLAGSYEQYF. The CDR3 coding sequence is TGTGCCAGCAGCCTAGCGGGGAGCTACGAGCAGTACTTC.

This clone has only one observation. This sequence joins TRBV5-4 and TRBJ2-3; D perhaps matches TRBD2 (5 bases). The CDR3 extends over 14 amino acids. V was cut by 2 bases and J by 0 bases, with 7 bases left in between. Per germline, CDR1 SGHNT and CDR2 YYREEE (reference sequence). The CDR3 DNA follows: TGTGCCAGCAGCTTCCGGGGTAGCACAGATACGCAGTATTTT. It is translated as CASSFRGSTDTQYF.

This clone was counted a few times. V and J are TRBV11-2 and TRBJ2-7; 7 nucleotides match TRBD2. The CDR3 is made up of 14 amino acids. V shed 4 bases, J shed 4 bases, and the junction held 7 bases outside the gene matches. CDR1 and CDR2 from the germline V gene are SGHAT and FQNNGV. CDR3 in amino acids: CASSSPRGVYEQYF. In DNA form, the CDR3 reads TGTGCCAGCAGCTCACCCCGGGGGGTATACGAGCAGTACTTC.

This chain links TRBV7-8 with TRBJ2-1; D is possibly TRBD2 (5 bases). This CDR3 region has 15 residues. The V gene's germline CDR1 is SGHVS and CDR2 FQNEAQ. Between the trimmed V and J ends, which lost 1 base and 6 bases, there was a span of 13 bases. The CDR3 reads CASSLDIIGSNEQFF. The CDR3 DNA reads TGTGCCAGCAGCTTAGATATAATTGGGAGCAATGAGCAGTTCTTC.

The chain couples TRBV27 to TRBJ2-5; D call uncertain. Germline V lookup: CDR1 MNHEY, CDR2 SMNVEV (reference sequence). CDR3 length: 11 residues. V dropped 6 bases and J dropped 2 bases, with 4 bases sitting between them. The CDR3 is CASSSQETQYF. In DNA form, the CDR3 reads TGTGCCAGCAGCAGTCAAGAGACCCAGTACTTC.

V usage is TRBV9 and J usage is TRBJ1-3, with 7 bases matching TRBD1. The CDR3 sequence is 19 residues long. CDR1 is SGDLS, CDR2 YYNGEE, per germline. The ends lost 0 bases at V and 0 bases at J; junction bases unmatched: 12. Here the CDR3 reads CASSVETGSLLGSGNTIYF. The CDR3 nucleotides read TGTGCCAGCAGCGTAGAGACAGGGTCACTCTTGGGCTCTGGAAACACCATATATTTT.

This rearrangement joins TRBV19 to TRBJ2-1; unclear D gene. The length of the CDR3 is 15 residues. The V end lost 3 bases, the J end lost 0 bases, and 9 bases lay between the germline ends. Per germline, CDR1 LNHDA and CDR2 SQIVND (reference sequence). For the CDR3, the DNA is TGTGCCAGTAGTATTGGCTCAAGCTCCTACAATGAGCAGTTCTTC. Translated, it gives CASSIGSSSYNEQFF.

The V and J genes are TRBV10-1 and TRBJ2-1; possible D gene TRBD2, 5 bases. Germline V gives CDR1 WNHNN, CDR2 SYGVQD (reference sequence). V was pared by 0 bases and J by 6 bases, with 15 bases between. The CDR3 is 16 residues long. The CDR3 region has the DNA TGCGCCAGCAGTGAGTCCAAGCCCCCGGGGTTCAATGAGCAGTTCTTC. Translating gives CASSESKPPGFNEQFF.

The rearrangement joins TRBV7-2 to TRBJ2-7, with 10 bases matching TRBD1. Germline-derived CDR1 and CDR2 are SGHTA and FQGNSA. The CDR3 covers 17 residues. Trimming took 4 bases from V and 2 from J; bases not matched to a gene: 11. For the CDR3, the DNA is TGTGCCAGCAGCTCCGCCGCGTCCGGGACAGGGGCCTACGAGCAGTACTTC. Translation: CASSSAASGTGAYEQYF.